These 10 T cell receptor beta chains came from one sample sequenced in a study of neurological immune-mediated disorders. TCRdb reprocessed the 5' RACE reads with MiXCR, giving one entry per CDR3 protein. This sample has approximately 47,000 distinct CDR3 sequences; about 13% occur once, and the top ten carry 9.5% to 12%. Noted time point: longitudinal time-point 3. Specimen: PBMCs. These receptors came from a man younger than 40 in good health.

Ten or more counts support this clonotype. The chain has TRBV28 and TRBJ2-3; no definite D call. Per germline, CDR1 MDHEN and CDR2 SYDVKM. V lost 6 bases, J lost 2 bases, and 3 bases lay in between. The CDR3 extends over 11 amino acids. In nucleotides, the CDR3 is TGTGCCAGCAGCTTCACAGATACGCAGTATTTT. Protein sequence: CASSFTDTQYF. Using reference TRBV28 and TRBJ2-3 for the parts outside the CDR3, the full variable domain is DVKVTQSSRYLVKRTGEKVFLECVQDMDHENMFWYRQDPGLGLRLIYFSYDVKMKEKGDIPEGYSVSREKKERFSLILESASTNQTSMYLCASSFTDTQYFGPGTRLTVL.

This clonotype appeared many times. The CDR3 DNA reads TGTGCCAGCAGCTTAACCGTCAGAGGACAAGACAACACCTTC. This codes for CASSLTVRGQDNTF. V and J are TRBV7-3 and TRBJ1-2, with a weak D call TRBD1 (5 bases). CDR1 and CDR2 (germline): SGHTA, FQGTGA. This CDR3 has 14 residues. The V end was cut by 0 bases, the J end by 12 bases, with 17 bases between.

CDR3 in amino acids: CASSFGGTSGEQFF. In nucleotides, the CDR3 is TGTGCCAGCAGCTTCGGCGGGACCAGCGGTGAGCAGTTCTTC. V and J are TRBV3-1 and TRBJ2-1; D is possibly TRBD2 (6 bases). This CDR3 spans 14 amino acids. Germline lookup yields CDR1 LGHDT and CDR2 YNNKEL (reference sequence). The ends were cut back, 5 bases at V and 9 bases at J, with 17 bases in the middle.

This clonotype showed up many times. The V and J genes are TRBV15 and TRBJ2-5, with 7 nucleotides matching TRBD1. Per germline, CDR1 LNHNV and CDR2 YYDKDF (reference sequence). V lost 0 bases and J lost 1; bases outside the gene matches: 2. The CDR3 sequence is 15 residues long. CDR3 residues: CATSREDRSQETQYF. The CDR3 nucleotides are TGTGCCACCAGCAGAGAGGACAGGAGCCAAGAGACCCAGTACTTC.

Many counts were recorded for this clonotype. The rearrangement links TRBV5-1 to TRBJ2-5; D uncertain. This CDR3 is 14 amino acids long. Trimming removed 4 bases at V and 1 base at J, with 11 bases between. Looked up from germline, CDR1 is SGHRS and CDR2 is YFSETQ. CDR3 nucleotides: TGCGCCAGCAGCCTTATTGCTAGCCAAGAGACCCAGTACTTC. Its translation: CASSLIASQETQYF.

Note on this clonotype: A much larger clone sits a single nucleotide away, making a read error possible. CDR3 amino acids: CAISPPGWSDTQYF. The CDR3, as DNA: TGTGCCATATCACCCCCTGGGTGGTCAGATACGCAGTATTTT. This rearrangement joins TRBV11-2 to TRBJ2-3; unclear D gene. V lost 10 bases to trimming and J lost 4 bases, with 18 bases between them. CDR3 size: 14 residues. The V gene's germline CDR1 is SGHAT and CDR2 FQNNGV.

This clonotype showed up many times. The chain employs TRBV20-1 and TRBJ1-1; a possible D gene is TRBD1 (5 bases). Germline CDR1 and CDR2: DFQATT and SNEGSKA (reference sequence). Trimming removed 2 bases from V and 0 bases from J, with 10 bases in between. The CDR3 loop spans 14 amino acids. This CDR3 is CSARPGLLNTEAFF. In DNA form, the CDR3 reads TGCAGTGCTAGACCGGGACTTTTGAACACTGAAGCTTTCTTT.

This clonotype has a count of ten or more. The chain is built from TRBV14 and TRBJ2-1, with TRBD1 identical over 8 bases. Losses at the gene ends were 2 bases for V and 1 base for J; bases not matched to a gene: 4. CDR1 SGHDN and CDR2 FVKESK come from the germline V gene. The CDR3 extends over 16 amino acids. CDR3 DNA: TGTGCCAGCAGCCAACACCGGGACAGGTCCTACAATGAGCAGTTCTTC. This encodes CASSQHRDRSYNEQFF.

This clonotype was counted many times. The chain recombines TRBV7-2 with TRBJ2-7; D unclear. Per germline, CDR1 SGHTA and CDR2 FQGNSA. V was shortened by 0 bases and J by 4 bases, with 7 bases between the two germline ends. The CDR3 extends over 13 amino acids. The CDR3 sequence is CASSLARGYEQYF. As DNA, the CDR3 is TGTGCCAGCAGCTTAGCGCGAGGTTACGAGCAGTACTTC.

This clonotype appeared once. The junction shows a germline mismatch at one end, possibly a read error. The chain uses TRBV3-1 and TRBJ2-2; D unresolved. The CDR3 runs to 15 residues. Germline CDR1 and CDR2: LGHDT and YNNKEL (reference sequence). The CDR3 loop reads CTSSQVHPNTGELFF. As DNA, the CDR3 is TGTACCAGCAGCCAAGTGCACCCGAACACCGGTGAGCTGTTTTTT.